The clone carrying this T cell receptor (beta chain) appeared many times. Its antigen remains unknown. This entry is derived from a study of glioma-infiltrating T cells. Study results and caveats: Above-expected tissue-blood divergence occurred in all gliomas, most in low-grade ones.

The CDR3 contains 16 residues. Germline CDR1 and CDR2: LNHDA and SQIVND (reference sequence). With 2 bases removed from V and 1 base from J, the gap between germline ends came to 12 bases. TCR alpha and beta CDR3 regions were amplified from RNA using iRepertoire nested multiplex PCR. MiXCR, applied by TCRdb to the multiplex PCR reads, yields one record per CDR3 protein. The sample lists fewer than 250,000 distinct CDR3 sequences; around 32% were seen once. Sample: glioma tissue, nonneoplastic brain tissue, or PBMCs (not recorded which). This chain uses TRBV19 with TRBJ1-5, with no clear D. The sequence derives from a human donor with low-grade glioma or glioblastoma, undergoing nonglioma brain surgery, or in good health (not recorded which). CDR3 in DNA: TGTGCCAGTAGTATACCCCACCCCGGGAGCAATCAGCCCCAGCATTTT. The encoded protein is CASSIPHPGSNQPQHF.